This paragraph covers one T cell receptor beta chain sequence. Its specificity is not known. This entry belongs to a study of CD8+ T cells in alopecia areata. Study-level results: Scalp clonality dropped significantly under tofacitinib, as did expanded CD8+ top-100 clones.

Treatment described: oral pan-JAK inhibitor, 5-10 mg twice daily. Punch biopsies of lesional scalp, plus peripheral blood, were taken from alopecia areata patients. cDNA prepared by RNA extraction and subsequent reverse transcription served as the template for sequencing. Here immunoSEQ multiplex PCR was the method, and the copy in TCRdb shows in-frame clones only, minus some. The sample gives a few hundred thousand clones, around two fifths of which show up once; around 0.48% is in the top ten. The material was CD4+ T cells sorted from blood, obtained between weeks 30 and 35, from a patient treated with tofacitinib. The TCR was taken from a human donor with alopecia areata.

CDR3 residues: CASSLPDSGLPYEQYF. CDR3 sequence (DNA): TGCGCCAGCAGCTTGCCTGACTCAGGGCTACCTTACGAGCAGTACTTC. The chain has TRBV5-1 and TRBJ2-7, with D perhaps TRBD1 (5 bases). The CDR3 is 16 amino acids. V lost 1 base to trimming and J lost 4 bases, with 18 bases between them. Germline CDR1 reads SGHRS; CDR2 reads YFSETQ.